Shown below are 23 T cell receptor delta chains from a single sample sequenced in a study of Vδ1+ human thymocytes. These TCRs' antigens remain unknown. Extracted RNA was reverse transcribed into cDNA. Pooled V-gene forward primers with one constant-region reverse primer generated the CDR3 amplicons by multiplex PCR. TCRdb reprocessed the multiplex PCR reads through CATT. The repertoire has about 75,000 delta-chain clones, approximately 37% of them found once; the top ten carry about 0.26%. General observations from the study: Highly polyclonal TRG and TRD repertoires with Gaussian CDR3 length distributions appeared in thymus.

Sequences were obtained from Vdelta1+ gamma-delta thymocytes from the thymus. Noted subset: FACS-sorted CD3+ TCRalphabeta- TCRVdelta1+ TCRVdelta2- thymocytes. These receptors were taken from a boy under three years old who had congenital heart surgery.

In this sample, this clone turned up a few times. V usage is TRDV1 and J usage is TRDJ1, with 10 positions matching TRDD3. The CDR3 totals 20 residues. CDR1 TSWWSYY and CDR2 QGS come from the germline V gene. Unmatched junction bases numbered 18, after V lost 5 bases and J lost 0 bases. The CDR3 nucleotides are TGTGCTCTTGGGAACCGGAGAGCTATGTTTACTGGGGGATACACCGATAAACTCATCTTT. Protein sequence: CALGNRRAMFTGGYTDKLIF.

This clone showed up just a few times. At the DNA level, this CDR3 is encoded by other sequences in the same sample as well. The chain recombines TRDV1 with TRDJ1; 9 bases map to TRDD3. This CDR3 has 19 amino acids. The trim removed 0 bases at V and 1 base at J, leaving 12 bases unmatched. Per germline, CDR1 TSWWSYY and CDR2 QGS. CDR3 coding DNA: TGTGCTCTTGGGGAACTAGTGGTTGGGGGATATATTTGCACCGATAAACTCATCTTT. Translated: CALGELVVGGYICTDKLIF.

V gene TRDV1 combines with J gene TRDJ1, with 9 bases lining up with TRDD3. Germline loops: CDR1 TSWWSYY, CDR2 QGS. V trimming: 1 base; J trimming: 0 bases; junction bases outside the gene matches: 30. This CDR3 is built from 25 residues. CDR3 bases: TGTGCTCTTGGGGAACCCCGCTCCTACGTTCAGACTCTACTACTGGGGGACCTGTACACCGATAAACTCATCTTT. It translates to CALGEPRSYVQTLLLGDLYTDKLIF.

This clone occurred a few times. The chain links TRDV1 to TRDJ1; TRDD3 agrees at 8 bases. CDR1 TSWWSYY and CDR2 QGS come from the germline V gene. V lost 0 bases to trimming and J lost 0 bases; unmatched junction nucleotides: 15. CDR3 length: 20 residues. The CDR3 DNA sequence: TGTGCTCTTGGGGAACTCCATTTAAGGACTGGGGGCTCATACACCGATAAACTCATCTTT. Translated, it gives CALGELHLRTGGSYTDKLIF.

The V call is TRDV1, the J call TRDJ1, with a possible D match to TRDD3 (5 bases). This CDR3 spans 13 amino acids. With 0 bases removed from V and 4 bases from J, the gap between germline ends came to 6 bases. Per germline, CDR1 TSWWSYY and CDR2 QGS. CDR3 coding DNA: TGTGCTCTTGGGGAACTTGGATACGATAAACTCATCTTT. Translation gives CALGELGYDKLIF.

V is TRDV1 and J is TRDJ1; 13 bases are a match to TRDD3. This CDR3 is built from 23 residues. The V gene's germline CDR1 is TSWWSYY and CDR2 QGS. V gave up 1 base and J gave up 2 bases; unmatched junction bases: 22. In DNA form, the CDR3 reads TGTGCTCTTGGGGAACCACTCCTATCGCCCATTACTGGGGGATACGCAGGGACCGATAAACTCATCTTT. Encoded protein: CALGEPLLSPITGGYAGTDKLIF.

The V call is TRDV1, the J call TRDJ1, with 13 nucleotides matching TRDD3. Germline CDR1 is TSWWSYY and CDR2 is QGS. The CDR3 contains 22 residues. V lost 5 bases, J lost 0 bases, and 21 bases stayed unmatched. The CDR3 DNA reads TGTGCTCTTGGGCCCAACCAGAAGAAACAGTACTGGGGGATACGGGACACCGATAAACTCATCTTT. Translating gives CALGPNQKKQYWGIRDTDKLIF.

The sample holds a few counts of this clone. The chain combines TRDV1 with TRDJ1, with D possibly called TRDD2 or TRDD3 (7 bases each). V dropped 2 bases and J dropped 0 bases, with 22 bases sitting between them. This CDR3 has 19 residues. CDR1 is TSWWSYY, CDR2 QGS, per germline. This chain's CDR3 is CALGEEGAFLGVNTDKLIF. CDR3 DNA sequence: TGTGCTCTTGGGGAAGAGGGGGCCTTCCTGGGGGTTAACACCGATAAACTCATCTTT.

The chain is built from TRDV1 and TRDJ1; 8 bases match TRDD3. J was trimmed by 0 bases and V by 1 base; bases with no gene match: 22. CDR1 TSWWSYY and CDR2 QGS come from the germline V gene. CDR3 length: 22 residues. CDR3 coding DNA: TGTGCTCTTGGGGAACAGATTGTTGGGTACTGGGGGTCCGCCTTGTACACCGATAAACTCATCTTT. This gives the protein CALGEQIVGYWGSALYTDKLIF.

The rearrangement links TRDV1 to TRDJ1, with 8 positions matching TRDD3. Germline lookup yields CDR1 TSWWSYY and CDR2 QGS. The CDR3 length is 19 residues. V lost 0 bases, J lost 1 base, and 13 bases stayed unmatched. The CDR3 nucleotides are TGTGCTCTTGGGGAACTATCCTCGACTGGGGGCGAGGTCACCGATAAACTCATCTTT. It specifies CALGELSSTGGEVTDKLIF.

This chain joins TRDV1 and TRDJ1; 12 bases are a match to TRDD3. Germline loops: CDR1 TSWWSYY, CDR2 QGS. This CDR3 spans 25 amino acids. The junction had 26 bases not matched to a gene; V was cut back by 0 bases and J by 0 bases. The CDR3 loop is CALGELVSPSSGTGGYLGYTDKLIF. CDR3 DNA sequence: TGTGCTCTTGGGGAACTAGTTTCGCCTTCTTCCGGTACTGGGGGATACTTGGGGTACACCGATAAACTCATCTTT.

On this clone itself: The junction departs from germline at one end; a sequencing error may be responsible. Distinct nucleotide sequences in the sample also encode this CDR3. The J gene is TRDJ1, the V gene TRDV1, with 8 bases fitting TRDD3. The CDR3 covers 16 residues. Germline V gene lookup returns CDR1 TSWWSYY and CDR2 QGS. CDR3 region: CALGERGWGSTDKLIF. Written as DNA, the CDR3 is TGTGCTCTTGGGGAACGGGGCTGGGGGAGCACCGACAAACTCATCTTT.

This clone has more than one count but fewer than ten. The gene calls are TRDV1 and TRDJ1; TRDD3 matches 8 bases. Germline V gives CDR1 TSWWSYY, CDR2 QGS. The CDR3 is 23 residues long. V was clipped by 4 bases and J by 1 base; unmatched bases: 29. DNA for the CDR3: TGTGCTCTTGGGGCCCCGACGTCCTTCCGATTACTGGGGGGCCGGCCCGGCACCGATAAACTCATCTTT. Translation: CALGAPTSFRLLGGRPGTDKLIF.

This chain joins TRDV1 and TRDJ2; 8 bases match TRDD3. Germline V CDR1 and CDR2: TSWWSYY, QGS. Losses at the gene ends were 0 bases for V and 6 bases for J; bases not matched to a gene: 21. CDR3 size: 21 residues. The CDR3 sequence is CALGELAPPTGWGISPAQLFF. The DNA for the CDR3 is TGTGCTCTTGGGGAACTCGCCCCTCCTACGGGGTGGGGGATTAGTCCAGCACAACTCTTCTTT.

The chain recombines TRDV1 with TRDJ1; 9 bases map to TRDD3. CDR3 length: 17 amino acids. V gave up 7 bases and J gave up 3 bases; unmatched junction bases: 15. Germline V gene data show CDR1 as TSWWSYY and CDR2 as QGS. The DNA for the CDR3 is TGTGCTCTTGCCCCTACCCTAATGGGGGATAAGCCCGATAAACTCATCTTT. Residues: CALAPTLMGDKPDKLIF.

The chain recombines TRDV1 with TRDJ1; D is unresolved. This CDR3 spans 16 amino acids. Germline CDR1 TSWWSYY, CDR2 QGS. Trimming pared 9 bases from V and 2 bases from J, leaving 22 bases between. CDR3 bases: TGTGCTCTAAAGTTTCCAGCCTCACCCGGTACCGATAAACTCATCTTT. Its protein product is CALKFPASPGTDKLIF.

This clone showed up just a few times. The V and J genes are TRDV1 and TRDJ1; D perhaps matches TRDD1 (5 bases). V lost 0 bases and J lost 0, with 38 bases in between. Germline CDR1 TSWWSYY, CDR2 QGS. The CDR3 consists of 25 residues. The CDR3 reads CALGELTRPIRRYHKYPKYTDKLIF. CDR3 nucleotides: TGTGCTCTTGGGGAACTAACCCGCCCGATAAGGAGGTATCATAAATACCCCAAGTACACCGATAAACTCATCTTT.

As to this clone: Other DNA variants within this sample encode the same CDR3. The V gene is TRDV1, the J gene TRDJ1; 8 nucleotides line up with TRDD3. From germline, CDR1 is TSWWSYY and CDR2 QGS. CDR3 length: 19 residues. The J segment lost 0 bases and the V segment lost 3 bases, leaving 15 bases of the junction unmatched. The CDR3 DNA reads TGTGCTCTTGGGGACCCGCCCGGTGGGATACGGACGTACACCGATAAACTCATCTTT. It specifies CALGDPPGGIRTYTDKLIF.

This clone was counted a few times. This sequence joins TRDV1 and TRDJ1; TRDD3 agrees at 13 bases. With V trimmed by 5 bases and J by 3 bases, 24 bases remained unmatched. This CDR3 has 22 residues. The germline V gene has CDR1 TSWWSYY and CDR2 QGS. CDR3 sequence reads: CALGSRRCPTGGYAGSPDKLIF. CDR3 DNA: TGTGCTCTTGGGTCCCGTAGATGTCCAACTGGGGGATACGCAGGATCCCCCGATAAACTCATCTTT.

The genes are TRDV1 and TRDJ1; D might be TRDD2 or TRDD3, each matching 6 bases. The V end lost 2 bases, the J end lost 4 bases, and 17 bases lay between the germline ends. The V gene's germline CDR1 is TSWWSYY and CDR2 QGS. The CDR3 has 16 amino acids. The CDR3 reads CALGEFPKLGSDKLIF. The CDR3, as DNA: TGTGCTCTTGGGGAATTTCCTAAGCTGGGGAGCGATAAACTCATCTTT.

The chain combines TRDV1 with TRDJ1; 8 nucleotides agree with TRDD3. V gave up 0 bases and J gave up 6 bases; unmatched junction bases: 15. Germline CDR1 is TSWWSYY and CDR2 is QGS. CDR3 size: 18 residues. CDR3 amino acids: CALGELSRVGYGPNKLIF. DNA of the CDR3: TGTGCTCTTGGGGAACTAAGCCGAGTGGGATACGGCCCCAATAAACTCATCTTT.

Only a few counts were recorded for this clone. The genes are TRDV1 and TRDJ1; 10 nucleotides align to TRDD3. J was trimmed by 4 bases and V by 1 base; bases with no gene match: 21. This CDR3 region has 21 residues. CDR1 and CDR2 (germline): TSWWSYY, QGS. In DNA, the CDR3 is TGTGCTCTTGGGGAACCAGCCCCCCCTTCCTTCGGACTGGGGGATTGCGATAAACTCATCTTT. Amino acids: CALGEPAPPSFGLGDCDKLIF.

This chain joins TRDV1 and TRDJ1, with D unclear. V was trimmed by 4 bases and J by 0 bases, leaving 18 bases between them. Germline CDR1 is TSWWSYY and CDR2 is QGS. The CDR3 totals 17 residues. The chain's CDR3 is CALGGYSVLQYTDKLIF. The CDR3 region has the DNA TGTGCTCTTGGGGGCTACTCAGTACTGCAGTACACCGATAAACTCATCTTT.